Listed below are T cell receptor beta chains from one sample, sequenced in a study of Graves' ophthalmopathy and Graves' hyperthyroidism. TCRdb redid the calling of the multiplex PCR reads with MiXCR, one entry per CDR3 protein. The sample carries hundreds of thousands of distinct CDR3 sequences, 21% recorded once. Sequencing used peripheral blood. All receptors come from a woman aged 18 to 35 with stable Graves' hyperthyroidism. Each CDR3 is given with its conserved first and last residue. The D gene is left open where the match is weak. Some rows have no size entry. The others give once, few or many, or a class for an expanded clone.

>-|TRBJ1-5|TRBV15|-
TGTGCCACCAGCAGAGGCAGGGAGAGCAATCAGCCCCAGCATTTT
CATSRGRESNQPQHF
>many|TRBJ2-7|TRBV24-1|-
TGTGCCACCAGTAGAGGGAACGAGCAGTACTTC
CATSRGNEQYF
>few|TRBJ2-7|TRBV5-1|TRBD1
TGCGCCAGCAGCTGGACCCGGGACAGGGGGCACCCTCGCTCCTACGAGCAGTACTTC
CASSWTRDRGHPRSYEQYF
>-|TRBJ1-1|TRBV7-5|-
-
CTSVPEPPGQSFLSNMNTEAFF
>many|TRBJ2-5|TRBV20-1|-
TGCAGTGCTCGAGTCCACAGACAAGAGACCCAGTACTTC
CSARVHRQETQYF
>many|TRBJ2-7|TRBV12-3/TRBV12-4|-
TGTGCCAGCAGTTTCCCAGGGGTACGCTCCTACGAGCAGTACTTC
CASSFPGVRSYEQYF
>many|TRBJ1-1|TRBV20-1|TRBD1
TGCAGTGCGAATCAGGGGGCTGAGTGGAACACTGAAGCTTTCTTT
CSANQGAEWNTEAFF
>many|TRBJ2-2|TRBV12-3/TRBV12-4|-
TGTGCCAGCAGTTTAGCAGCGGACCGGCCGAACACCGGGGAGCTGTTTTTT
CASSLAADRPNTGELFF
>-|TRBJ2-7|TRBV20-1|-
TGCAGTGCCACGGACGAGGCATCCAGCGCCCACGAGCAGTACTTC
CSATDEASSAHEQYF
>many|TRBJ2-7|TRBV4-1|-
TGCGCCAGCAGCCATCTTGCCGGACAGAGCAGACGCGAGCAGTACTTC
CASSHLAGQSRREQYF
>many|TRBJ2-7|TRBV12-3/TRBV12-4|TRBD2
TGTGCCAGCAGTTTGTCCGGGGGGGACTACGAGCAGTACTTC
CASSLSGGDYEQYF
>many|TRBJ2-7|TRBV2|-
TGTGCCAGCAGTGAAGTGACCCCGTTACCTACGGAGCAGTACTTC
CASSEVTPLPTEQYF
>-|TRBJ1-1|TRBV30|TRBD1
TGTGCCTGGAGTGGTTCAGGGGGCACTGAAGCTTTCTTT
CAWSGSGGTEAFF
>many|TRBJ2-7|TRBV12-3/TRBV12-4|TRBD2
TGTGCCAGCAGTTTTGGTCTAGCGGCCAAAGAGCAGTACTTC
CASSFGLAAKEQYF
>-|TRBJ1-2|TRBV6-4|-
TGTGCCAGCAGCCTTTCGGGGGATCTTTCCTATGGCTACACCTTC
CASSLSGDLSYGYTF
>many|TRBJ1-6|TRBV30|-
TGTGCCTGGAGTGTAGCAGGATTACGGTATAATTCACCCCTCCACTTT
CAWSVAGLRYNSPLHF
>many|TRBJ1-1|TRBV5-1|TRBD1
TGCGCCAGCAGCATGGGACAGGGGACCCACACTGAAGCTTTCTTT
CASSMGQGTHTEAFF
>many|TRBJ1-1|TRBV2|-
TGTGCCAGCAGTGAATCAGGCACTGAAGCTTTCTTT
CASSESGTEAFF
>once|TRBJ1-1|TRBV5-1|-
TGCGCCAGCAGCTTGAGACAGGCCACTGAAGCTTTCTTT
CASSLRQATEAFF
>-|TRBJ2-2|TRBV12-3/TRBV12-4|TRBD1
TGTGCCAGCAGGGTGACAGGGGCTGACACCGGGGAGCTGTTTTTT
CASRVTGADTGELFF
>-|TRBJ2-5|TRBV24-1|-
TGTGCCACCAGTGATCTAGCGGAGACCCAGTACTTC
CATSDLAETQYF
>-|TRBJ2-7|TRBV4-1|TRBD2
TGCGCCAGCAGCGTGCTAGCGGGTCCAGGGGAGCAGTACTTC
CASSVLAGPGEQYF
>-|TRBJ2-2|TRBV19|-
TGTGCCAGTAGTATCTGGGGGGCTACCACCGGGGAGCTGTTTTTT
CASSIWGATTGELFF
>-|TRBJ2-7|TRBV6-5|TRBD1
TGTGCCAGCAGTTACAGGGGGACAGGGGGAATCTACGAGCAGTACTTC
CASSYRGTGGIYEQYF
>few|TRBJ2-7|TRBV19|-
TGTGCCAGTAGTATAGCAGGCAGAAGACGGTCCGCCTACGAGCAGTACTTC
CASSIAGRRRSAYEQYF
>few|TRBJ1-2|TRBV20-1|-
TGCAGTGCTAGACTACAACCGGGAAACTATGGCTACACCTTC
CSARLQPGNYGYTF
>many|TRBJ1-1|TRBV18|-
TGTGCCAGCTCACCAGAAGGGGCGCAGCTTAACCCCGAAGCTTTCTTT
CASSPEGAQLNPEAFF
>-|TRBJ1-6|TRBV10-3|TRBD1
TGTGCCATCAGTGAGTCGGCAGGGGGATACTCGTCACCCCTCCACTTT
CAISESAGGYSSPLHF
>-|TRBJ2-7|TRBV6-2/TRBV6-3|-
TGTGCCAGCAGTTCTCCTCGGACGGTCTCCTACGAGCAGTACTTC
CASSSPRTVSYEQYF
>few|TRBJ1-2|TRBV24-1|TRBD1
TGTGCCACCAGTGGCGTACTGGGACAGACCTATGGCTACACCTTC
CATSGVLGQTYGYTF
>few|TRBJ2-7|TRBV6-1|TRBD2
TGTGCCAGCATCCCTAGCGGGCAATTCTACGAGCAGTACTTC
CASIPSGQFYEQYF
>many|TRBJ1-5|TRBV20-1|-
TGCAGTGCTAGAGTACTGGGAAATCAGCCCCAGCATTTT
CSARVLGNQPQHF
>many|TRBJ2-2|TRBV2|-
TGTGCCAGCAGGGTGCTCGGTTTCGGCGGGGAGCTGTTTTTT
CASRVLGFGGELFF
>-|TRBJ2-7|TRBV20-1|TRBD2
TGCAGTGCTAGAGATCGCCTAGCGGGAGGCGCCTACGAGCAGTACTTC
CSARDRLAGGAYEQYF
>few|TRBJ1-5|TRBV5-1|-
TGCGCCAGCAGCAGGGCGCACGGCCAGCCCCAGCATTTT
CASSRAHGQPQHF
>many|TRBJ2-7|TRBV10-1|-
TGCGCCAGCAGTGAGTCAGAGGGATACGAGCAGTACTTC
CASSESEGYEQYF
>many|TRBJ2-2|TRBV5-1|-
TGCGCCAGCAGCTTCGACACCGGGGAGCTGTTTTTT
CASSFDTGELFF
>-|TRBJ2-7|TRBV4-2|TRBD2
TGTGCCAGCAGCCAAGAGGCTAGCGGGAGGTACGAGCAGTACTTC
CASSQEASGRYEQYF
>many|TRBJ2-2|TRBV29-1|TRBD1
TGCAGCGTTAGGACAGGAACCACCGGGGAGCTGTTTTTT
CSVRTGTTGELFF
>many|TRBJ1-1|TRBV6-1|TRBD1
TGTGCCAGCAGTAAAAGGACAGGACCTGCGCTTTCTGAAGCTTTCTTT
CASSKRTGPALSEAFF
>many|TRBJ1-5|TRBV10-2|-
TGCGCCAGCAGTGAGACAGGTTCCGGGCAGCCCCAGCATTTT
CASSETGSGQPQHF
>many|TRBJ2-7|TRBV6-1|-
TGTGCCAGCAGGACAAGGGGACTGGACGAGCAGTACTTC
CASRTRGLDEQYF
>-|TRBJ2-2|TRBV11-1|-
TGTGCCACCAAAGGGTCGGACACCGGGGAGCTGTTTTTT
CATKGSDTGELFF
>-|TRBJ2-7|TRBV5-1|TRBD1
TGCGCCAGCAGCTGGATCACAGGGGGCTCCTACGAGCAGTACTTC
CASSWITGGSYEQYF
>many|TRBJ1-6|TRBV4-1|-
TGCGCCAGCAGCCAGGCAACCGGGACCGTCTACCGTTCACCCCTCCACTTT
CASSQATGTVYRSPLHF
>many|TRBJ1-1|TRBV9|-
TGTGCCAGCAGCGTAGCAGACGGGAACACTGAAGCTTTCTTT
CASSVADGNTEAFF
>-|TRBJ2-7|TRBV5-4|TRBD1
TGTGCCAGCAGCTGTGGACAGGGTGACTACGAGCAGTACTTT
CASSCGQGDYEQYF
>many|TRBJ1-1|TRBV20-1|TRBD1
TGCAGTGCCTGGACAGGGAACACTGAAGCTTTCTTT
CSAWTGNTEAFF
>many|TRBJ2-7|TRBV29-1|TRBD1
TGCAGCGTCCGGGACAGCTCCTACGAGCAGTACTTC
CSVRDSSYEQYF
>few|TRBJ2-2|TRBV11-1|-
TGTGCCAACAGTTTTGGTTCCGGGACGGCGAACACCGGGGAGCTGTTTTTT
CANSFGSGTANTGELFF
>many|TRBJ2-5|TRBV20-1|TRBD2
TGCAGTGCTTTCAGGACTAGCCGAGAGACCCAGTACTTC
CSAFRTSRETQYF
>-|TRBJ1-2|TRBV27|TRBD1
TGTGCCAGCAGTTCCCGGACAGGGGAGTGGCGTGGCTACACCTTC
CASSSRTGEWRGYTF
>few|TRBJ1-2|TRBV6-5|-
TGTGCCAGCAGTTACGGGGGGTCAGCCCCTAACTATGGCTACACCTTC
CASSYGGSAPNYGYTF
>few|TRBJ2-1|TRBV20-1|TRBD1
TGCAGTGCTAAAAAACAGGGGAGCTCCTACAATGAGCAGTTCTTC
CSAKKQGSSYNEQFF
>many|TRBJ1-2|TRBV25-1|-
TGTGCCAGCAGTCGGGGGGGACGGAAAGGCTACACCTTC
CASSRGGRKGYTF